What follows are 18 T cell receptor beta chains derived from one specimen sequenced in a study of tumor-infiltrating lymphocytes in primary liver carcinoma. TCR beta cDNA was prepared out of roughly 490 ng total RNA by means of a constant-region primer. Slightly modified ARM-PCR served as the procedure for the TCR beta libraries. These libraries came from three rounds of nested multiplex PCR. Researchers ran the first two PCR rounds for roughly 11 cycles each with TRBV1-TRBV30 forward primers and a C-beta reverse primer. TCRdb itself ran the multiplex PCR reads through MiXCR, one entry per CDR3 protein. In the table there are tens of thousands of distinct CDR3 sequences, around 82% of which are singletons. Unsorted bulk tissue of about 20-30 mg yielded co-extracted RNA and DNA. The sequenced material came from liver tumor tissue from sampling region 5. As to subset: tumor region T5, tumor centre. These receptor sequences come from a man in his forties with primary liver carcinoma and hepatitis B virus infection.

Turning to this clonotype: The junction and the germline gene differ at one end; a read error may be behind it. The chain uses TRBV11-1 and TRBJ2-1; the D gene is possibly TRBD2 (5 bases). Germline lookup yields CDR1 SGHAT and CDR2 FQDESV (reference sequence). CDR3 length: 16 residues. The CDR3 DNA sequence: TGTGCTAGGAGCCCCCGGGTGGCGGACTCCTACAATGAACAGTTCTTC. Its translation: CARSPRVADSYNEQFF.

Of note for this clonotype: Given the absence of the conserved phenylalanine or tryptophan at the CDR3 end, a read error is likely. This chain links TRBV30 with TRBJ1-2; 8 nucleotides agree with TRBD1. This CDR3 has 14 residues. The J segment lost 6 bases and the V segment lost 2 bases, leaving 8 bases of the junction unmatched. Looked up from germline, CDR1 is GTSNPN and CDR2 is SVGIG (reference sequence). CDR3 nucleotide sequence: TGTGCCTGGAGTCCCCAGACAGGGGATCATGGCTACACCATC. It encodes CAWSPQTGDHGYTI.

The table lists this clonotype with a count of one. At one end the junction does not follow the germline gene, possibly because of a read error. This sequence joins TRBV11-2 and TRBJ2-3, with TRBD1 matching over 8 bases. The CDR3 extends over 14 amino acids. Per germline, CDR1 SGHAT and CDR2 FQNNGV. The CDR3 loop reads CASGLDRVAETQYF. The DNA of the CDR3 is TGTGCCAGCGGCCTGGACAGGGTAGCAGAAACGCAGTATTTT.

This clonotype was recorded once. The V gene is TRBV14, the J gene TRBJ2-1; TRBD2 aligns across 8 bases. J was trimmed by 5 bases and V by 7 bases; bases with no gene match: 13. This CDR3 is built from 16 residues. Germline CDR1 SGHDN, CDR2 FVKESK. CDR3 amino acids: CASNAVAGLLNNEQFF. The CDR3, as DNA: TGTGCCAGCAATGCCGTAGCGGGATTGTTAAACAATGAGCAGTTCTTC. The entire variable domain, with the rest obtained from reference TRBV14 and TRBJ2-1, is as follows: EAGVTQFPSHSVIEKGQTVTLRCDPISGHDNLYWYRRVMGKEIKFLLHFVKESKQDESGMPNNRFLAERTGGTYSTLKVQPAELEDSGVYFCASNAVAGLLNNEQFFGPGTRLTVL.

This clonotype was seen ten or more times. The V call is TRBV29-1, the J call TRBJ1-5, with 12 positions matching TRBD1. The CDR3 sequence is 14 residues long. Trimming at V came to 7 bases and at J to 7 bases, leaving 8 bases not matched to a gene. CDR1 and CDR2 from the germline V gene are SQVTM and ANQGSEA. The CDR3, as DNA: TGCAGCGCCCGAGCGGGGACAGGGGGCCAGCCCCAGCATTTT. Its translation: CSARAGTGGQPQHF.

Regarding this clonotype: One end of the junction fails to match germline, which may point to a read error. The V and J genes are TRBV29-1 and TRBJ2-3; perhaps TRBD2 as D (5 bases). The CDR3 is 14 amino acids. Per germline, CDR1 SQVTM and CDR2 ANQGSEA. The CDR3 spells CSVLGRSGADTQYF. For the CDR3, the DNA is TGCAGCGTTCTAGGTAGAAGCGGCGCAGACACGCAGTATTTT.

This clonotype was detected only once. One end of the junction does not line up with germline, which may come from a read error. This chain connects TRBV6-2 or TRBV6-3 to TRBJ2-5; perhaps TRBD1 as D (6 bases). CDR3 length equals 14 residues. The germline V gene encodes CDR1 MNHEY and CDR2 SVGEGT. The CDR3: CDSSSRTVMETQNF. Written as DNA, the CDR3 is TGTGACAGCAGTTCACGGACAGTTATGGAGACCCAGAACTTC.

The V gene is TRBV10-3, the J gene TRBJ1-1; D call uncertain. Germline V gene data show CDR1 as ENHRY and CDR2 as SYGVKD. The V end lost 6 bases, the J end lost 5 bases, and 13 bases lay between the germline ends. This CDR3 is 13 amino acids long. CDR3 DNA sequence: TGTGCCATCAGGGACCAGGAGAATACTGAAGCTTTCTTT. Its translation: CAIRDQENTEAFF.

Notes on this clonotype: A much larger clone differs from this one at a single base, so this may be a read error. Since no conserved phenylalanine or tryptophan closes the CDR3, a read error is the likely cause. As DNA, the CDR3 is TGTGCCTGGAACCGGTTCCGGAATGGAAAACTGTTTTCT. It specifies CAWNRFRNGKLFS. The rearrangement links TRBV30 to TRBJ1-4; D is undetermined. Germline loops: CDR1 GTSNPN, CDR2 SVGIG (reference sequence). The CDR3 extends over 13 amino acids.

The sample holds a few counts of this clonotype. Sequence at one end of the junction differs from germline and may be a read error. The chain couples TRBV29-1 to TRBJ1-1; D possibly corresponds to TRBD1 (5 bases). This CDR3 is 15 amino acids long. Germline V gene lookup returns CDR1 SQVTM and CDR2 ANQGSEA. CDR3 DNA: TGCAGCGTTCCCGCAGGGTGGGGCATGAACACTGATGCTTTCTTT. It yields the protein CSVPAGWGMNTDAFF.

The chain joins TRBV29-1 to TRBJ2-1, with a weak D call TRBD2 (5 bases). This CDR3 is 14 amino acids long. Germline V CDR1 and CDR2: SQVTM, ANQGSEA. V was shortened by 2 bases and J by 3 bases, with 11 bases between the two germline ends. CDR3 bases: TGCAGCGTTGAATCTAGCTGTATCTACAATGAGCAGTTCTTC. Protein product: CSVESSCIYNEQFF.

This CDR3 reads CASFPRTCGTKNIQYF. In DNA, the CDR3 is TGTGCCAGTTTTCCCAGGACTTGCGGGACCAAAAACATTCAGTACTTC. This chain uses TRBV11-1 with TRBJ2-4; D is perhaps TRBD2 (6 bases). The V gene's germline CDR1 is SGHAT and CDR2 FQDESV (reference sequence). Trimming removed 9 bases from V and 2 bases from J, with 20 bases in between. CDR3 length equals 16 residues.

Turning to this clonotype: A read error may account for a junction end that differs from germline. V usage is TRBV11-3 and J usage is TRBJ2-1; D ambiguous. The CDR3 is 14 residues long. Germline lookup yields CDR1 SGHNT and CDR2 YENEEA. The CDR3 sequence: CASCLGVSNNEQFF. DNA for the CDR3: TGTGCCAGCTGCTTAGGCGTCTCTAACAATGAACAGTTCTTC.

About this clonotype itself: The junction and the germline gene differ at one end; a read error may be behind it. The chain couples TRBV6-1 to TRBJ2-4; D might be TRBD2 (5 bases). The CDR3 length is 13 residues. Germline CDR1 MNHNS, CDR2 SASEGT. The CDR3 DNA is TGTGCCAGCAGTGAGGAGGAGGCAAACATTCTGTACTTC. It yields the protein CASSEEEANILYF.

This clonotype was found once. Compared with germline, one end of the junction differs, possibly owing to a read error. The chain is built from TRBV11-1 and TRBJ2-7; D is tentatively TRBD1 or TRBD2 (5 bases each). TRBJ2-1 matches the DNA end more closely, so the J call is doubtful. This CDR3 has 17 amino acids. Looked up from germline, CDR1 is SGHAT and CDR2 is FQDESV (reference sequence). CDR3 bases: TGCGCCAGCAGCTTAGGGGCGGCGGGTGAAAGCTCCCACGAGCAGTTCTTC. Protein: CASSLGAAGESSHEQFF.

In the case of this clonotype: Relative to the germline gene, one junction end is altered; a read error may explain this. This chain joins TRBV4-1 and TRBJ1-1; a weak D match, TRBD1 (6 bases). This CDR3 is built from 15 residues. The germline gives CDR1 MGHRA, CDR2 YSYEKL. The CDR3 DNA reads as TGCGCCAGCAGCCAAGGTTACAGGGTGAATACTGAAGCTTTCTTT. Amino acid sequence: CASSQGYRVNTEAFF.

J is TRBJ2-1 and V is TRBV29-1; D perhaps matches TRBD2 (5 bases). CDR1 is SQVTM, CDR2 ANQGSEA, per germline. This CDR3 spans 16 amino acids. The V and J ends lost 7 bases and 4 bases respectively, with 23 bases between them. Here the CDR3 DNA reads TGCAGCGCTGGGTACAGAGCGGCAGCCGCATACAATGAGCAGTTCTTC. It encodes CSAGYRAAAAYNEQFF.

Notes on this clonotype: No conserved phenylalanine or tryptophan ends this CDR3, so it is likely a read error. The gene calls are TRBV9 and TRBJ2-1; D is perhaps TRBD2 (6 bases). Germline loops: CDR1 SGDLS, CDR2 YYNGEE. The CDR3 consists of 14 residues. In DNA, the CDR3 is TGTGCCAGCAGCCATGTGCGGGATAACAACGAGCAGTTCTAC. Translated: CASSHVRDNNEQFY.